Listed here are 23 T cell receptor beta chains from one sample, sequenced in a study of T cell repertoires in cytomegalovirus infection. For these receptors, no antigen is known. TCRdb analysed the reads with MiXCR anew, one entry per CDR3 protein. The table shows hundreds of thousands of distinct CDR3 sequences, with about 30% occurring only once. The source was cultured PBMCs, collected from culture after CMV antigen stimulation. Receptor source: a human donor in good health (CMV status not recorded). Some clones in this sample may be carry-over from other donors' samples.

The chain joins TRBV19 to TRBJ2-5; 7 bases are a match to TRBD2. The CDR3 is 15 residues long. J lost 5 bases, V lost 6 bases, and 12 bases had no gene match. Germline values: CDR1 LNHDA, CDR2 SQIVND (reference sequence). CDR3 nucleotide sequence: TGTGCCAGTAGCCGTGAGGGACTAAGCTGGGAGACCCAGTACTTC. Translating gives CASSREGLSWETQYF.

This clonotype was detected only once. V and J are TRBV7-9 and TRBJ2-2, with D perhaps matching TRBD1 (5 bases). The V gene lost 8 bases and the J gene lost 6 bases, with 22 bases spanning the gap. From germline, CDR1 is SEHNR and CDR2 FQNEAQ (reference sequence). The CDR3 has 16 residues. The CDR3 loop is CASGYRDRQRAGELFF. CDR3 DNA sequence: TGTGCCAGCGGTTACAGAGACAGACAACGAGCCGGGGAGCTGTTTTTT.

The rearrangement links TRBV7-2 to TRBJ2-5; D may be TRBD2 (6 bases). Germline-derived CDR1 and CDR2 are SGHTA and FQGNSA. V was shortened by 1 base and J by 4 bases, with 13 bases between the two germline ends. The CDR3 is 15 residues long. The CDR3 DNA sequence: TGTGCCAGCAGCTTAGGCCCAGCGCGGGGAGAGACCCAGTACTTC. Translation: CASSLGPARGETQYF.

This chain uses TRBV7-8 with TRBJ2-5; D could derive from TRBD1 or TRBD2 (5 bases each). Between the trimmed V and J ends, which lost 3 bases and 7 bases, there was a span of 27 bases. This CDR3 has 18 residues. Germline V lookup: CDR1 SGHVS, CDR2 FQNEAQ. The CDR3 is CASSFKRPPALSRGTQYF. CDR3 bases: TGTGCCAGCAGCTTTAAAAGACCGCCTGCCCTCTCGAGGGGGACCCAGTACTTC.

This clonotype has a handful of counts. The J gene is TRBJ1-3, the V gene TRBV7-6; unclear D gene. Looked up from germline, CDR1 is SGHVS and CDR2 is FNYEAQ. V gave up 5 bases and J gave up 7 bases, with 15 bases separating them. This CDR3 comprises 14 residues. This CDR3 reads CASSPDSMRNTIYF. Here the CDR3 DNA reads TGTGCCAGCAGCCCCGACTCGATGAGGAACACCATATATTTT.

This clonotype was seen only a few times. The CDR3 sequence is CSVSTAGLETQYF. The CDR3 DNA reads as TGCAGCGTCTCAACCGCAGGGTTGGAGACCCAGTACTTC. The V and J genes are TRBV29-1 and TRBJ2-5; maybe TRBD1 (5 bases). Germline assignment: CDR1 SQVTM and CDR2 ANQGSEA. V was shortened by 6 bases and J by 5 bases, with 16 bases between the two germline ends. There are 13 residues in the CDR3.

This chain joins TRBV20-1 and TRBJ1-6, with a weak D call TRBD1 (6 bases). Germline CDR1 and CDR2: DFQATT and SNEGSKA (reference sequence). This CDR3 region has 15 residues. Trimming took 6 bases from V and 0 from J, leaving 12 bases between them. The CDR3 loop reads CSAGGRSSYNSPLHF. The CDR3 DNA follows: TGCAGTGCCGGGGGCAGGAGCTCCTATAATTCACCCCTCCACTTT.

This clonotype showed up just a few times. CDR3 amino acids: CSAVRGSSPYNEQFF. In DNA, the CDR3 is TGCAGTGCTGTCCGCGGGAGCTCTCCCTACAATGAGCAGTTCTTC. V usage is TRBV20-1 and J usage is TRBJ2-1, with 7 bases lining up with TRBD2. CDR3 size: 15 residues. Germline CDR1 is DFQATT and CDR2 is SNEGSKA (reference sequence). V was pared by 5 bases and J by 2 bases, with 9 bases of the junction left unmatched.

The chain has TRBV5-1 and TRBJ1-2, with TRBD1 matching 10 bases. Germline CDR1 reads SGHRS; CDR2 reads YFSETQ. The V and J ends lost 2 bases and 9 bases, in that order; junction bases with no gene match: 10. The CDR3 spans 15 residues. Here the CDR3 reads CASSFVGDRGQSYTF. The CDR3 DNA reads TGCGCCAGCAGCTTCGTCGGGGACAGGGGTCAGAGCTACACCTTC.

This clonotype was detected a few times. The CDR3 DNA reads TGTGCCAGCAGCTTAATATCAATCAATGGCTACACCTTC. This sequence encodes CASSLISINGYTF. The rearrangement links TRBV7-8 to TRBJ1-2; no clear D. Trimming shortened V by 2 bases and J by 6 bases, and 10 bases separated the two germline ends. The CDR3 covers 13 residues. Germline V gene lookup returns CDR1 SGHVS and CDR2 FQNEAQ.

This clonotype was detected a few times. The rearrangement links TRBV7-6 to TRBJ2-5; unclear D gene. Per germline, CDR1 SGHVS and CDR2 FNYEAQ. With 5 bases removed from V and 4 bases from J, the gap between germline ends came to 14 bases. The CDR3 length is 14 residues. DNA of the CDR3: TGTGCCAGCAGCCCCCGGATTGATGGAGAGACCCAGTACTTC. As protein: CASSPRIDGETQYF.

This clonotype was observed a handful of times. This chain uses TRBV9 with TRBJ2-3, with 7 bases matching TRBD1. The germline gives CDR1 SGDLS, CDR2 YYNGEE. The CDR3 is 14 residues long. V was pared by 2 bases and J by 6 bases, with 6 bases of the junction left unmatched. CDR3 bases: TGTGCCAGCAGCGTGGGACAGCGTGGGGATACGCAGTATTTT. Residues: CASSVGQRGDTQYF.

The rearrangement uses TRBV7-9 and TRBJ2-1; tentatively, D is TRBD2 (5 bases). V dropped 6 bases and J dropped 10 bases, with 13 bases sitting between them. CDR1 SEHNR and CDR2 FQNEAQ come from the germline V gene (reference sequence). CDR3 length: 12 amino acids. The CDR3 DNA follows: TGTGCCAGCAGATCGCGCAGAGGGGAGCAGTTCTTC. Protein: CASRSRRGEQFF.

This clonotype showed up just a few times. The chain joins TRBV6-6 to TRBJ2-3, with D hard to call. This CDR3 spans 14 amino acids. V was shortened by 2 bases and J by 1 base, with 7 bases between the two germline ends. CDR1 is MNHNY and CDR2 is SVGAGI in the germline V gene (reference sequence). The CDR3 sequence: CASSYGPGTDTQYF. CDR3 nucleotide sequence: TGTGCCAGCAGTTACGGGCCAGGCACAGATACGCAGTATTTT.

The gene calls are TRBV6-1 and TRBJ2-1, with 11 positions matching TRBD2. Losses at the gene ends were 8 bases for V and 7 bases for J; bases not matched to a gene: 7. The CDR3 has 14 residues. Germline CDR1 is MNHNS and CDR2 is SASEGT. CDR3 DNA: TGTGCCAGCGGCGGGACTAGCGGAACGAATGAGCAGTTCTTC. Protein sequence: CASGGTSGTNEQFF.

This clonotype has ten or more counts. CDR3 in DNA: TGTGCCAGCAGCTCTTCTCGAGCGGGGGGGTACAATGAGCAGTTCTTC. It specifies CASSSSRAGGYNEQFF. V usage is TRBV7-2 and J usage is TRBJ2-1, with 10 bases fitting TRBD2. CDR3 size: 16 residues. After removal of 4 bases from V and 4 bases from J, the junction contained 7 bases not matched to a gene. CDR1 and CDR2 (germline): SGHTA, FQGNSA.

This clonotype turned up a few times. CDR3 DNA sequence: TGCGCCAGCAGCCAAGTATCCGTGACAGGGGACAATGAGCAGTTCTTC. Residues: CASSQVSVTGDNEQFF. The rearrangement uses TRBV4-1 and TRBJ2-1; TRBD1 agrees at 8 bases. This CDR3 is 16 amino acids long. Trimming took 1 base from V and 5 from J; bases not matched to a gene: 7. Per the germline V gene, CDR1 is MGHRA and CDR2 is YSYEKL.

The CDR3 loop reads CASSLRVVQGAFF. The CDR3, as DNA: TGTGCCAGCAGCTTAAGGGTGGTCCAGGGAGCTTTCTTT. The chain couples TRBV11-2 to TRBJ1-1; D is perhaps TRBD1 (5 bases). The germline V gene has CDR1 SGHAT and CDR2 FQNNGV. The ends were cut back, 2 bases at V and 10 bases at J, with 14 bases in the middle. This CDR3 region has 13 residues.

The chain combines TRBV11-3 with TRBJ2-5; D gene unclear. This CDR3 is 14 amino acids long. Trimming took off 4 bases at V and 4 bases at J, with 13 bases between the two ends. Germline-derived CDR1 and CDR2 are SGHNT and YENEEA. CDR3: CASSSGRFGETQYF. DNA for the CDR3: TGTGCCAGCAGCTCAGGCCGGTTTGGAGAGACCCAGTACTTC.

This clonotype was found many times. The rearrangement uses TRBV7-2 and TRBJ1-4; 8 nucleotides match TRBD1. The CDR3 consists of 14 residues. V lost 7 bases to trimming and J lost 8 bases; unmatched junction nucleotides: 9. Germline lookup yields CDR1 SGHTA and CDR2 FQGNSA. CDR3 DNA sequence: TGTGCCAGCACCTCGGACAGGGCATTCGAAAAACTGTTTTTT. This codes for CASTSDRAFEKLFF. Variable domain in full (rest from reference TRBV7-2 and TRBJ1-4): GAGVSQSPSNKVTEKGKDVELRCDPISGHTALYWYRQSLGQGLEFLIYFQGNSAPDKSGLPSDRFSAERTGGSVSTLTIQRTQQEDSAVYLCASTSDRAFEKLFFGSGTQLSVL.

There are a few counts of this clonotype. CDR3 DNA: TGTGCCAGCACCCACAGGACGTATCTATACTTC. Its translation is CASTHRTYLYF. The chain couples TRBV6-1 to TRBJ2-5; D is perhaps TRBD1 (5 bases). The CDR3 runs to 11 residues. Per the germline V gene, CDR1 is MNHNS and CDR2 is SASEGT. V lost 7 bases, J lost 14 bases, and 17 bases lay in between.

The CDR3 DNA reads TGTGCCAGCAGCTTGGGCGCCGGGACAGCTAAAGGGAATCAGCCCCAGCATTTT. It is translated as CASSLGAGTAKGNQPQHF. The chain is built from TRBV5-4 and TRBJ1-5; 7 bases align to TRBD1. The V gene's germline CDR1 is SGHNT and CDR2 YYREEE (reference sequence). The V and J ends lost 0 bases and 4 bases, in that order; junction bases with no gene match: 13. The CDR3 consists of 18 residues.

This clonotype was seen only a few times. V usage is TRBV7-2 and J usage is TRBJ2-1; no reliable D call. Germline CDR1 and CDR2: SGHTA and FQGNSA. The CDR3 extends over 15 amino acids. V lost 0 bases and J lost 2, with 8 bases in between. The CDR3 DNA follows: TGTGCCAGCAGCTTAGCGGGTCCAACCTACAATGAGCAGTTCTTC. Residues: CASSLAGPTYNEQFF.